The 24 T cell receptor beta chains below come from one sample, sequenced in a study of T cell responses to AZD1222 COVID-19 vaccine. Using immunoSEQ multiplex PCR, the repertoire was profiled, and TCRdb retains in-frame clones only, with some absent. The data contain around 99,000 clones, just over 90% of them seen just once; the ten biggest clones take up 12%. The material sequenced was peripheral blood, taken on day 0 of AZD1222 vaccination. The receptors here all came from an adult in good health.

V gene TRBV5-1 combines with J gene TRBJ2-2; D possibly uses TRBD1 or TRBD2 (5 bases each). CDR1 is SGHRS and CDR2 is YFSETQ in the germline V gene. V was trimmed by 4 bases and J by 6 bases, leaving 13 bases between them. The CDR3 runs 14 residues. As DNA, the CDR3 is TGCGCCAGCAGCCAGACTCAGGGACCCGGGGAGCTGTTTTTT. Its translation: CASSQTQGPGELFF.

V and J are TRBV6-2 or TRBV6-3 and TRBJ1-5; the match to TRBD1 covers 9 bases. Germline V gene data show CDR1 as MNHEY and CDR2 as SVGEGT. V dropped 2 bases and J dropped 5; count of bases not matched to a gene: 10. The CDR3 contains 17 residues. The CDR3 DNA reads as TGTGCCAGCAGTTACCGCACAGGGGGCGCGCCCCATCAGCCCCAGCATTTT. Translation: CASSYRTGGAPHQPQHF.

This clone occurred once. The chain couples TRBV3-1 (or the pseudogene TRBV3-2) to TRBJ2-6; 7 bases agree with TRBD1. This CDR3 has 16 residues. Germline V gene data show CDR1 as LGHDT and CDR2 as YNNKEL (reference sequence). Trimming took 4 bases from V and 1 from J; bases not matched to a gene: 4. The CDR3 is CASSPAQGSGANVLTF. CDR3 DNA: TGTGCCAGCAGCCCCGCACAGGGGTCTGGGGCCAACGTCCTGACTTTC.

This clone was seen only once. The gene calls are TRBV5-1 and TRBJ1-2; TRBD1 matches at 9 bases. Germline V lookup: CDR1 SGHRS, CDR2 YFSETQ. The CDR3 runs 12 residues. V was pared by 4 bases and J by 8 bases, with 3 bases of the junction left unmatched. The CDR3 bases are TGCGCCAGCAGCCGACAGGGGGACGGCTACACCTTC. Translated: CASSRQGDGYTF.

This clone was counted only a few times. The chain is built from TRBV7-8 and TRBJ1-1, with 7 bases matching TRBD1. The ends lost 1 base at V and 1 base at J; junction bases unmatched: 3. The CDR3 is 15 amino acids. Germline-derived CDR1 and CDR2 are SGHVS and FQNEAQ. For the CDR3, the DNA is TGTGCCAGCAGCTTAGGGGCAGGGGGGAACACTGAAGCTTTCTTT. The encoded protein is CASSLGAGGNTEAFF. Full variable domain (outside the CDR3, taken from reference TRBV7-8 and TRBJ1-1): GAGVSQSPRYKVAKRGQDVALRCDPISGHVSLFWYQQALGQGPEFLTYFQNEAQLDKSGLPSDRFFAERPEGSVSTLKIQRTQQEDSAVYLCASSLGAGGNTEAFFGQGTRLTVV.

The chain couples TRBV7-2 to TRBJ2-5; 7 nucleotides align to TRBD2. The CDR3 runs to 17 residues. CDR1 is SGHTA, CDR2 FQGNSA, per germline. J gave up 5 bases and V 2 bases, and 14 bases lay outside the gene matches. This CDR3 is CASSLLGTLSGGETQYF. The DNA of the CDR3 is TGTGCCAGCAGCTTATTGGGCACCCTGTCCGGGGGGGAGACCCAGTACTTC.

As DNA, the CDR3 is TGTGCCAGCAGCACGACACCGTACGAGCAGTACTTC. As protein: CASSTTPYEQYF. V usage is TRBV12-3 or TRBV12-4 and J usage is TRBJ2-7; unclear D gene. CDR3 length: 12 residues. V was pared by 6 bases and J by 4 bases, with 10 bases between.

The chain links TRBV7-8 to TRBJ2-3, with D possibly TRBD1 on 5 matching bases. The germline V gene has CDR1 SGHVS and CDR2 FQNEAQ. The CDR3 is 15 residues long. Trimming pared 5 bases from V and 6 bases from J, leaving 18 bases between. The CDR3 nucleotides read TGTGCCAGCAGCGCGAGGACATCCCCGACGGATACGCAGTATTTT. Translation: CASSARTSPTDTQYF.

This chain joins TRBV6-5 and TRBJ2-7; possibly TRBD2 for D (5 bases). Trimming shortened V by 7 bases and J by 0 bases, and 16 bases separated the two germline ends. The germline V gene encodes CDR1 MNHEY and CDR2 SVGAGI. The CDR3 consists of 15 residues. CDR3 loop: CASNRRQAFSYEQYF. Written as DNA, the CDR3 is TGTGCCAGCAACCGGAGGCAGGCCTTCTCCTACGAGCAGTACTTC.

J is TRBJ1-4 and V is TRBV16; D ambiguous. V gave up 4 bases and J gave up 4 bases, with 10 bases separating them. CDR1 and CDR2 from the germline V gene are KGHSY and FQNENV. The CDR3 consists of 14 residues. The CDR3 here is CASSPRRGNEKLFF. As DNA, the CDR3 is TGTGCCAGCAGCCCCAGGCGGGGTAATGAAAAACTGTTTTTT.

This clone was observed once. This chain connects TRBV7-2 to TRBJ1-4; no definite D call. Trimming removed 0 bases from V and 7 bases from J, with 12 bases in between. The germline V gene has CDR1 SGHTA and CDR2 FQGNSA. This CDR3 spans 15 amino acids. The chain's CDR3 is CASSLAVVRGEKLFF. The CDR3 bases are TGTGCCAGCAGCTTAGCGGTGGTGCGGGGTGAAAAACTGTTTTTT.

The CDR3 is CATKSTGELFF. The CDR3 bases are TGTGCCACCAAAAGCACCGGGGAGCTGTTTTTT. V and J are TRBV19 and TRBJ2-2; the D is unclear. V lost 10 bases and J 4 bases, leaving 7 bases between the germline ends. CDR1 and CDR2 from the germline V gene are LNHDA and SQIVND (reference sequence). The CDR3 runs 11 residues.

The J gene is TRBJ2-1, the V gene TRBV30, with D hard to call. V was trimmed by 1 base and J by 3 bases, leaving 10 bases between them. Germline V lookup: CDR1 GTSNPN, CDR2 SVGIG (reference sequence). The CDR3 sequence is 14 residues long. CDR3 sequence (DNA): TGTGCCTGGAGTGCCCTAACGGTCTACAATGAGCAGTTCTTC. This sequence encodes CAWSALTVYNEQFF.

The V call is TRBV5-1, the J call TRBJ1-2, with TRBD1 matching 9 bases. V shed 0 bases, J shed 4 bases, and the junction held 4 bases outside the gene matches. Germline CDR1 SGHRS, CDR2 YFSETQ. There are 15 residues in the CDR3. This CDR3 reads CASSLAGTGIYGYTF. The CDR3 nucleotides are TGCGCCAGCAGCTTGGCCGGGACAGGGATCTATGGCTACACCTTC.

V is TRBV5-4 and J is TRBJ2-2, with D unclear. The V and J ends lost 3 bases and 0 bases respectively, with 3 bases between them. The germline CDR1 and CDR2 sequences are SGHNT and YYREEE (reference sequence). The CDR3 is made up of 13 amino acids. CDR3 nucleotides: TGTGCCAGCAGCTCGGCGAACACCGGGGAGCTGTTTTTT. This encodes CASSSANTGELFF.

The J gene is TRBJ1-5, the V gene TRBV18, with D possibly being TRBD1 (6 bases). The CDR3 sequence is 14 residues long. V was shortened by 3 bases and J by 5 bases, with 11 bases between the two germline ends. CDR1 is KGHSH, CDR2 LQKENI, per germline. In nucleotides, the CDR3 is TGTGCCAGCTCACCGGACAGAGGAGATCAGCCCCAGCATTTT. It codes for CASSPDRGDQPQHF.

This chain connects TRBV9 to TRBJ1-1; no definite D call. There are 13 residues in the CDR3. The V gene lost 0 bases and the J gene lost 1 base, with 4 bases spanning the gap. Germline values: CDR1 SGDLS, CDR2 YYNGEE. In DNA, the CDR3 is TGTGCCAGCAGCGTAGAACCGAACACTGAAGCTTTCTTT. Its protein product is CASSVEPNTEAFF.

Only a few counts were recorded for this clone. The V call is TRBV4-3, the J call TRBJ2-5; D is ambiguous. The V and J ends lost 1 base and 2 bases respectively, with 5 bases between them. The CDR3 is 13 amino acids. Germline V gives CDR1 LGHNA, CDR2 YSLEER. The CDR3: CASSQVAQETQYF. CDR3 coding DNA: TGCGCCAGCAGCCAAGTTGCACAAGAGACCCAGTACTTC.

The chain carries TRBV9 and TRBJ2-7, with a possible D match to TRBD1 (5 bases). Germline-derived CDR1 and CDR2 are SGDLS and YYNGEE. The CDR3 contains 17 residues. With 1 base removed from V and 4 bases from J, the gap between germline ends came to 21 bases. The DNA for the CDR3 is TGTGCCAGCAGCGTACCCGCCCCTGGGGCAGAAGGGTACGAGCAGTACTTC. Translation gives CASSVPAPGAEGYEQYF.

V is TRBV24-1 and J is TRBJ2-6, with 12 bases that match TRBD1. Germline CDR1 KGHDR, CDR2 SFDVKD. With 3 bases clipped from V and 3 bases from J, the junction kept 5 bases outside the gene matches. The CDR3 runs to 18 residues. The CDR3 spells CATSDPGQGANGANVLTF. In DNA form, the CDR3 reads TGTGCCACCAGTGATCCGGGACAGGGGGCGAATGGGGCCAACGTCCTGACTTTC.

This rearrangement joins TRBV5-1 to TRBJ1-2; possible D gene TRBD1, 5 bases. Trimming stripped 1 base from V and 6 bases from J, with 10 bases between. This CDR3 is built from 13 residues. From germline, CDR1 is SGHRS and CDR2 YFSETQ. CDR3 region: CASSLIRDDGYTF. CDR3 sequence (DNA): TGCGCCAGCAGCTTGATCAGGGACGATGGCTACACCTTC. The full variable domain, in which reference TRBV5-1 and TRBJ1-2 provide the parts outside the CDR3, is KAGVTQTPRYLIKTRGQQVTLSCSPISGHRSVSWYQQTPGQGLQFLFEYFSETQRNKGNFPGRFSGRQFSNSRSEMNVSTLELGDSALYLCASSLIRDDGYTFGSGTRLTVV.

This clone appeared once. The chain recombines TRBV6-1 with TRBJ2-2; 9 bases are a match to TRBD2. The CDR3 has 15 amino acids. CDR1 is MNHNS, CDR2 SASEGT, per germline. The V gene end was trimmed by 1 base and the J gene end by 7 bases; junction bases not matched to a gene: 4. CDR3: CASSEGLAGRGELFF. The CDR3 DNA follows: TGTGCCAGCAGTGAAGGCCTAGCGGGACGCGGGGAGCTGTTTTTT.

The chain carries TRBV9 and TRBJ2-2; unclear D gene. This CDR3 comprises 15 residues. Trimming pared 2 bases from V and 2 bases from J, leaving 10 bases between. The V gene's germline CDR1 is SGDLS and CDR2 YYNGEE. The CDR3 region has the DNA TGTGCCAGCAGCGTTAGGTTGGCCAACACCGGGGAGCTGTTTTTT. This gives the protein CASSVRLANTGELFF.

This rearrangement joins TRBV5-5 to TRBJ1-3, with D possibly TRBD1 on 5 matching bases. Trimming cost V 4 bases and J 0 bases, with 17 bases left between them. The CDR3 extends over 17 amino acids. Germline V CDR1 and CDR2: SGHKS, YYEKEE (reference sequence). CDR3 in amino acids: CASSRGETAFSGNTIYF. Written as DNA, the CDR3 is TGTGCCAGCAGCCGCGGTGAGACAGCTTTCTCTGGAAACACCATATATTTT.